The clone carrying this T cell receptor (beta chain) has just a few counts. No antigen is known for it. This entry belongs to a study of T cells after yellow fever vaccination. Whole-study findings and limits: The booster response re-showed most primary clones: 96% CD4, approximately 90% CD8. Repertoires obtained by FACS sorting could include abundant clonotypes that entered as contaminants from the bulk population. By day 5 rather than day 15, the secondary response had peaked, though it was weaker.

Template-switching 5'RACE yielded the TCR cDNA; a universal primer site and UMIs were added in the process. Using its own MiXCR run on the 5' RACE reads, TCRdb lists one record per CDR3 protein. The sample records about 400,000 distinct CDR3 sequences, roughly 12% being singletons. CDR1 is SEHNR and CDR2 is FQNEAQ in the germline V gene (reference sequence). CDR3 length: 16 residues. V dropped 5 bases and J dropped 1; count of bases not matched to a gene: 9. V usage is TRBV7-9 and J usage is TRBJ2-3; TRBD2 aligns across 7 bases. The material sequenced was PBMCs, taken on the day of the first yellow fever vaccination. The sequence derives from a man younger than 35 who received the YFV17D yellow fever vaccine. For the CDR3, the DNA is TGTGCCAGCAGCGGACCGGGGGGAGCGGGCACAGATACGCAGTATTTT. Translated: CASSGPGGAGTDTQYF.